This entry concerns a single T cell receptor beta chain. This record comes from a study of blood T cell repertoires in COVID-19. On the study more broadly: PBMCs, B-cell-depleted T cells, or T cells were the source of the cDNA or gDNA that made up the material.

Adults between about 18 and 95 years of age took part from under 30 US areas. The V gene's germline CDR1 is MNHEY and CDR2 SVGAGI. The CDR3 is made up of 14 amino acids. Losses at the gene ends were 4 bases for V and 5 bases for J; bases not matched to a gene: 3. Original data processing: Nucleated cell counts were estimated from reference gene primer amplification. Assay used: immunoSEQ multiplex PCR; TCRdb lists only in-frame clones, some missing. The V and J calls and clone size were taken over from that table, and D and trimming were inferred from the DNA. In the table there are hundreds of thousands of clones, 80% to 90% of which are singletons.

Sequencing used PBMCs or T cells enriched from blood (not recorded which). The rearrangement uses TRBV6-5 and TRBJ2-1, with 9 bases aligning to TRBD2. The sequence derives from a woman aged 45-59 years with acute COVID-19. Here the CDR3 reads CASSFSGSDNEQFF. The CDR3 DNA is TGTGCCAGCAGTTTTAGCGGGAGTGACAATGAGCAGTTCTTC.